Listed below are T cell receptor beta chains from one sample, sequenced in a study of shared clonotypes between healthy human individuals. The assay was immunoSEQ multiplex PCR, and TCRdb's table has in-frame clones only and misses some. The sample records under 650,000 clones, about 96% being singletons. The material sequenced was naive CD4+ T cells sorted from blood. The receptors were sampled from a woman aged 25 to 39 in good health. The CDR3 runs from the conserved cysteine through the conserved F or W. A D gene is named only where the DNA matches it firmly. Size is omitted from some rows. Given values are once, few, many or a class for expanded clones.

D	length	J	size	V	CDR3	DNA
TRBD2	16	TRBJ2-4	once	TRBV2	CASSEARGSLGDIQYF	TGTGCCAGCAGTGAAGCGCGGGGGTCCCTAGGAGACATTCAGTACTTC
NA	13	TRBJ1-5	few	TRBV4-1	CASSLSMNQPQHF	TGCGCCAGCAGCCTCTCGATGAATCAGCCCCAGCATTTT
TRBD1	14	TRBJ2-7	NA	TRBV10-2	CASNGQGVNYEQYF	TGCGCCAGCAATGGACAGGGGGTGAACTACGAGCAGTACTTC
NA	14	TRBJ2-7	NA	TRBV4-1	CASSPISTTYEQYF	TGCGCCAGCAGCCCAATCTCGACCACCTACGAGCAGTACTTC
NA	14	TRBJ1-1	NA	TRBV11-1	CASSISGPRAGAFF	TGTGCCAGCAGCATCTCCGGGCCTCGGGCCGGAGCTTTCTTT
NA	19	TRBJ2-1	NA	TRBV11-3	CASSLNPPPVIGSNNEQFF	TGTGCCAGCAGCTTAAATCCCCCCCCCGTAATCGGCAGTAATAATGAGCAGTTCTTC
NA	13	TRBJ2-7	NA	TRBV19	CASSIDGFYEQYF	TGTGCCAGTAGTATAGATGGCTTCTACGAGCAGTACTTC
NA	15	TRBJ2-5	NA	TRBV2	CASAWVERRGEAQYF	TGTGCCAGCGCCTGGGTGGAGCGGAGGGGAGAGGCCCAGTACTTC
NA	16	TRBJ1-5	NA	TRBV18	CASSHSRGNSNQPQHF	TGTGCCAGCTCACATTCCAGGGGCAATAGCAATCAGCCCCAGCATTTT
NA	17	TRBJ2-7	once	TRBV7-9	CASSQGGNSRGSYEQYF	TGTGCCAGCAGCCAAGGGGGGAACTCTCGAGGCTCCTACGAGCAGTACTTC
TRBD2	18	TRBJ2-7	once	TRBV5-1	CASSLEASGLAGAGEQYF	TGCGCCAGCAGCTTGGAGGCTTCGGGACTAGCGGGAGCTGGCGAGCAGTACTTC
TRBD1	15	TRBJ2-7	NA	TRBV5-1	CASTQYPTGPHEQYF	TGCGCCAGCACCCAGTATCCGACAGGGCCCCACGAGCAGTACTTC
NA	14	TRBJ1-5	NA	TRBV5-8	CASRPSLRAGPQHF	TGTGCCAGCAGGCCTAGTTTAAGAGCTGGGCCCCAGCATTTT
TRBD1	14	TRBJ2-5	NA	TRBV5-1	CASSHGQGVETQYF	TGCGCCAGCAGCCACGGACAGGGGGTCGAGACCCAGTACTTC
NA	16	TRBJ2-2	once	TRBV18	CASSPEDLALAGELFF	TGTGCCAGCTCACCGGAGGACCTGGCTCTAGCCGGGGAGCTGTTTTTT
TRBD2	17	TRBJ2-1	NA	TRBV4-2	CASSQGGRTSGYNEQFF	TGTGCCAGCAGCCAAGGTGGAAGGACTAGCGGCTACAATGAGCAGTTCTTC
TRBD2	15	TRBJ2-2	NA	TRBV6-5	CASRGLAGNTGELFF	TGTGCCAGCAGGGGACTAGCGGGGAACACCGGGGAGCTGTTTTTT
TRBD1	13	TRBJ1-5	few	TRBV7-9	CASRLDRDQPQHF	TGTGCCAGCAGGCTTGACAGGGATCAGCCCCAGCATTTT
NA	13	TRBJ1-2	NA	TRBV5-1	CASSLVENYGYTF	TGCGCCAGCAGCTTGGTAGAAAACTATGGCTACACCTTC
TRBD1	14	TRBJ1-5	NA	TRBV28	CASSWGQGDQPQHF	TGTGCCAGCAGTTGGGGACAGGGGGATCAGCCCCAGCATTTT
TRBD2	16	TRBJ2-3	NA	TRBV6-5	CASSYSYSGSPDTQYF	TGTGCCAGCAGTTACTCGTATAGCGGGAGTCCAGATACGCAGTATTTT
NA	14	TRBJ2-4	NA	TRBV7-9	CASSLGLAKNIQYF	TGTGCCAGCAGCTTGGGGCTAGCCAAAAACATTCAGTACTTC
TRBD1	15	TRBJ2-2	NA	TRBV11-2	CASSLSGGTTGELFF	TGTGCCAGCAGCTTATCAGGGGGCACCACCGGGGAGCTGTTTTTT
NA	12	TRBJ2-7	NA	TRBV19	CASSSGMEKQYF	TGTGCCAGTAGTAGCGGCATGGAGAAGCAGTACTTC
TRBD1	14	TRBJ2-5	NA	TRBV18	CASSPRDSQETQYF	TGTGCCAGCTCACCCCGGGACAGCCAAGAGACCCAGTACTTC
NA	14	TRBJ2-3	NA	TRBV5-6	CASSDPGASATQYF	TGTGCCAGCAGCGACCCGGGAGCTAGTGCTACGCAGTATTTT
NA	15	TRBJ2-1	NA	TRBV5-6	CASSPRLGPYNEQFF	TGTGCCAGCAGCCCCCGACTGGGCCCCTACAATGAGCAGTTCTTC
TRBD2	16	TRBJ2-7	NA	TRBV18	CASSPLTSGVTYEQYF	TGTGCCAGCTCACCTTTGACTAGCGGGGTGACCTACGAGCAGTACTTC
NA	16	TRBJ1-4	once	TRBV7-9	CASSLTVDPNNEKLFF	TGTGCCAGCAGCTTAACGGTGGACCCCAATAATGAAAAACTGTTTTTT
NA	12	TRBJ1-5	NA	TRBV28	CASRDSNQPQHF	TGTGCCAGCCGGGACAGCAATCAGCCCCAGCATTTT
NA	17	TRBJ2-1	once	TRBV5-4	CASSSVTRSVSYNEQFF	TGTGCCAGCAGCTCGGTTACTAGGTCGGTTTCCTACAATGAGCAGTTCTTC
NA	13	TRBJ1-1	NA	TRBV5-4	CASSLALGSEAFF	TGTGCCAGCAGCTTGGCGTTGGGAAGTGAAGCTTTCTTT
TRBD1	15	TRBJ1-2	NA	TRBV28	CASSSWDRAGYGYTF	TGTGCCAGCAGTTCCTGGGACAGGGCAGGGTATGGCTACACCTTC
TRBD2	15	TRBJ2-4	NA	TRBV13	CASSSESSGSYIQYF	TGTGCCAGCAGCTCCGAATCTAGCGGGAGTTACATTCAGTACTTC
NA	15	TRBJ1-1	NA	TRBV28	CASSQSHSGDTEAFF	TGTGCCAGCAGTCAAAGTCATTCGGGTGACACTGAAGCTTTCTTT
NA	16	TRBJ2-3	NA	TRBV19	CASSIGSAGRTDTQYF	TGTGCCAGTAGTATCGGTAGCGCCGGACGGACAGATACGCAGTATTTT
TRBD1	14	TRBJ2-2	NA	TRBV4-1	CASSSTGGTGELFF	TGCGCCAGCAGCTCGACAGGGGGAACCGGGGAGCTGTTTTTT
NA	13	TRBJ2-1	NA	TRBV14	CASSPNRVGEQFF	TGTGCCAGCAGCCCGAACAGGGTCGGTGAGCAGTTCTTC
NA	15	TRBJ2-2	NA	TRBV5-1	CASSSRTRGTGELFF	TGCGCCAGCAGCTCCAGGACTCGCGGCACCGGGGAGCTGTTTTTT
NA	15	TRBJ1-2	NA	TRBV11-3	CASSFPDRREYGYTF	TGTGCCAGCAGCTTTCCCGACAGGCGCGAATATGGCTACACCTTC
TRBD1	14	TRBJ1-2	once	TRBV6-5	CASSSLDRNGGYTF	TGTGCCAGCAGTTCCTTGGACAGGAATGGCGGCTACACCTTC
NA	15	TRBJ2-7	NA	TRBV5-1	CASSWGDRPPYEQYF	TGCGCCAGCAGCTGGGGCGACAGGCCGCCCTACGAGCAGTACTTC
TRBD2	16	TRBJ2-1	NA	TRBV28	CASSFPRLAGPNEQFF	TGTGCCAGCAGTTTCCCCAGGCTAGCGGGACCAAATGAGCAGTTCTTC
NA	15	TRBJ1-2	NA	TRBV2	CASRREGGTNYGYTF	TGTGCCAGCAGAAGAGAGGGAGGAACTAACTATGGCTACACCTTC
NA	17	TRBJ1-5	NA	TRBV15	CATSRDLGGFDYQPQHF	TGTGCCACCAGCAGAGATCTGGGGGGTTTTGATTATCAGCCCCAGCATTTT
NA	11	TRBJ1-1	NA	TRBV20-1	CSASGVTEAFF	TGCAGTGCTAGTGGCGTGACTGAAGCTTTCTTT
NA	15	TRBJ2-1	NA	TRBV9	CASSPGGRGVNEQFF	TGTGCCAGCAGCCCCGGGGGTCGAGGGGTTAATGAGCAGTTCTTC
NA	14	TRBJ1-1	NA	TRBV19	CASSMGPTTTEAFF	TGTGCCAGTAGTATGGGGCCTACTACGACTGAAGCTTTCTTT
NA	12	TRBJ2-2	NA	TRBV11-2	CASSVYTGELFF	TGTGCCAGCAGCGTCTACACCGGGGAGCTGTTTTTT
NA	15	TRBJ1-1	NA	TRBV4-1	CASSQVGLPNTEAFF	TGCGCCAGCAGCCAAGTGGGGCTCCCGAACACTGAAGCTTTCTTT
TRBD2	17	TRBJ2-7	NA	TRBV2	CASGGDRELAGVDEQYF	TGTGCCAGCGGGGGGGACCGAGAACTAGCGGGAGTTGACGAGCAGTACTTC
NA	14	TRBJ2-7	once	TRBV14	CASSQTGRLVEQYF	TGTGCCAGCAGTCAGACAGGCCGACTGGTCGAGCAGTACTTC
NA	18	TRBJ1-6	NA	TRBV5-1	CASSEGQDRTSRSSPLHF	TGCGCCAGCAGCGAGGGGCAGGATAGGACATCGCGAAGTTCACCCCTCCACTTT
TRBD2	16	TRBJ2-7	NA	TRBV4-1	CAGSQGEGRSSYEQYF	TGCGCCGGCAGCCAAGGGGAGGGAAGAAGCTCCTACGAGCAGTACTTC
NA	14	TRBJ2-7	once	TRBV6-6	CASSSDLHSYEQYF	TGTGCCAGCAGTTCGGATCTTCACTCCTACGAGCAGTACTTC
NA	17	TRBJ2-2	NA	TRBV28	CASRRGSGTQNTGELFF	TGTGCCAGCCGGAGGGGCTCCGGGACCCAGAACACCGGGGAGCTGTTTTTT
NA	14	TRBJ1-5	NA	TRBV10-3	CAIRAAPGNQPQHF	TGTGCCATCAGGGCCGCCCCGGGGAATCAGCCCCAGCATTTT